Given below is one T cell receptor beta chain in context. Donors were grouped by their self-reported clinical history. Donors in Cohort 3 who had recovered were those with two negative PCRs, healthcare professional clearance, or resolution of their symptoms. This CDR3 comprises 18 residues. With 6 bases clipped from V and 5 bases from J, the junction kept 18 bases outside the gene matches. Germline assignment: CDR1 KGHSH and CDR2 LQKENI. Measured with immunoSEQ multiplex PCR; TCRdb has only the in-frame clones, and not every one. Of over 400,000 clones detected, approximately 86% appear once; the ten largest clones hold roughly 8.5%. This sample was taken from a study of blood T cell repertoires in COVID-19.

Sequenced input: PBMCs or T cells enriched from blood (not recorded which). The receptor comes from a woman aged 55-70 years who had recovered from COVID-19. The chain employs TRBV18 and TRBJ2-2; 7 bases fit TRBD1. As DNA, the CDR3 is TGTGCCAGCTCCCAACGAAACATTCGTACAGGGGCAACCGGGGAGCTGTTTTTT. It specifies CASSQRNIRTGATGELFF.